The present T cell receptor (beta chain) was sequenced within a study of OX40 agonist ivuxolimab in advanced cancers. Study as a whole: The mean age was approximately 60 years, ranging from roughly 23 to 90, with under 90% of participants male. Treatment received earlier with anti-PD-1, anti-PD-L1 or anti-CTLA-4 agents was allowed, and 40% had some. Partial responses occurred in three patients (one hepatocellular carcinoma, two cutaneous melanoma).

The method was immunoSEQ multiplex PCR; TCRdb's version includes in-frame clones alone and lacks a portion of them. The sample includes 8,000 to 9,500 clones, 90% seen only once; the top ten take approximately 4.4%. The CDR3 consists of 14 residues. Deletions cut 3 bases from V and 2 bases from J, with 11 bases between. Germline V lookup: CDR1 SQVTM, CDR2 ANQGSEA. The chain has TRBV29-1 and TRBJ2-1, with a tentative D call TRBD1 (5 bases). The source was CD4+ or CD8+ T cells sorted from blood, collected in a trial of the OX40 agonist ivuxolimab. The clonotype was recovered from an adult with an advanced solid tumor such as melanoma, head and neck, liver or kidney cancer. Here the CDR3 DNA reads TGCAGCGTTGAGCGAAGGGGAACCTACAATGAGCAGTTCTTC. It translates to CSVERRGTYNEQFF.